This TCR beta chain was identified in a study of CDR3 diversity in severe acne. There are 16 residues in the CDR3. Trimming removed 0 bases at V and 0 bases at J, with 12 bases between. The germline V gene encodes CDR1 SGHTS and CDR2 YDEGEE. A single record per CDR3 protein comes from TCRdb applying MiXCR to the PCR reads. The profile shows some 85,000 distinct CDR3 sequences, under 55% of them singletons. This chain connects TRBV5-8 to TRBJ2-5; D might be TRBD1 or TRBD2, each matching 5 bases. Material: blood. The origin of this receptor is a male donor with severe acne vulgaris. This CDR3 reads CASSLVRGRDQETQYF. CDR3 nucleotides: TGTGCCAGCAGCTTGGTGAGGGGCCGTGACCAAGAGACCCAGTACTTC.